This T cell receptor beta chain derives from a study of blood T cells in healthy people across ages. Findings and caveats of the study: Estimates based on one million T cells were treated as lower bounds.

CDR1 and CDR2 (germline): DFQATT, SNEGSKA (reference sequence). The length of the CDR3 is 15 residues. V shed 2 bases, J shed 2 bases, and the junction held 5 bases outside the gene matches. Using a J-beta primer mix together with a sample-barcoded 5' primer, a second PCR was run for roughly 6 to 11 cycles. TCRdb reprocessed the 5' RACE reads via MiXCR and lists one record per CDR3 protein. Of about 640,000 distinct CDR3 sequences listed, about 30% are singletons. This clonotype has at least ten counts. The antigen is not known. The chain uses TRBV20-1 and TRBJ2-5, with 10 bases that match TRBD2. This TCR was recovered from a woman at least 80 years old in good health. Source material: blood. The CDR3 region is CSARPGLATQETQYF. The CDR3 DNA is TGCAGTGCTAGACCGGGACTAGCGACTCAAGAGACCCAGTACTTC.